The present entry profiles one TCR beta chain with its context. These data belong to a study of blood T cell repertoires in COVID-19. Methods used by the authors: Counts of nucleated cells, estimated from reference gene primer amplification, were obtained. TCRdb keeps only in-frame clones here, not all; method: immunoSEQ multiplex PCR. V and J calls and clone size come straight from that table; D and trimming were deduced from the DNA. This repertoire shows under 300,000 clones, roughly 84% found once; its top ten account for 3.4%. J lost 10 bases, V lost 1 base, and 8 bases had no gene match. Germline V gene data show CDR1 as SGHTS and CDR2 as YDEGEE. This CDR3 has 16 residues.

The sequenced sample consisted of PBMCs or T cells enriched from blood (not recorded which). This sequence was found in a man aged 50-60 years who had recovered from COVID-19. The chain carries TRBV5-8 and TRBJ2-3, with TRBD2 matching over 14 bases. Written as DNA, the CDR3 is TGTGCCAGCAGCTTGCGACTAGCGGGGGGGCATCAGGCGCAGTATTTT. This encodes CASSLRLAGGHQAQYF.